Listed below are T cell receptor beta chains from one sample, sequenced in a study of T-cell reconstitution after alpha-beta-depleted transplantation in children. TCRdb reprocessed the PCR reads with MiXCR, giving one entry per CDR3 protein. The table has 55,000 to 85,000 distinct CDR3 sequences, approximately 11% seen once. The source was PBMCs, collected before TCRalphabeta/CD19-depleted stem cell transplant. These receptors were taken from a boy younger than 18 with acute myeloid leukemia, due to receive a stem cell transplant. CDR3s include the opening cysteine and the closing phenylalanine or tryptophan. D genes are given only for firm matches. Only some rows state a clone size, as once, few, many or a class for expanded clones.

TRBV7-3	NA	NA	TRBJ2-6	CASSLTPVGANVLTF	TGTGCCAGCAGCTTAACCCCCGTGGGGGCCAACGTCCTGACTTTC
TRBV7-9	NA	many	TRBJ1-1	CASSLVLGDTEAFF	TGTGCCAGCAGCTTAGTTTTAGGGGACACTGAAGCTTTCTTT
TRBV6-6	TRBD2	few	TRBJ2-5	CASRPGAGGPGETQYF	TGTGCCAGCAGGCCCGGGGCGGGGGGGCCAGGGGAGACCCAGTACTTC
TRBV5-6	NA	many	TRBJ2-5	CASSLVETQYF	TGTGCCAGCAGCTTGGTGGAGACCCAGTACTTC
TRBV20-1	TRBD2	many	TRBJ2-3	CSAKGLAGLDTQYF	TGCAGTGCCAAGGGACTAGCGGGGTTAGATACGCAGTATTTT
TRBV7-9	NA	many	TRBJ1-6	CASSLVPGPLHF	TGTGCCAGCAGCTTAGTGCCCGGACCCCTCCACTTT
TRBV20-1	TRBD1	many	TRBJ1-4	CSVQGQGVEKLFF	TGCAGTGTCCAGGGACAGGGCGTTGAAAAACTGTTTTTT
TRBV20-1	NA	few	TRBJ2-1	CSVRQADGEQFF	TGCAGTGTTCGGCAGGCAGACGGTGAGCAGTTCTTC
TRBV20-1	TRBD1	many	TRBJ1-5	CSAKSGGFGNQPQHF	TGCAGTGCAAAGTCAGGGGGCTTTGGCAATCAGCCCCAGCATTTT
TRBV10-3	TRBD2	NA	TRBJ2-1	CAISGLGSSGMDSYNEQFF	TGTGCCATCAGTGGACTTGGTTCTAGCGGGATGGACTCCTACAATGAGCAGTTCTTC
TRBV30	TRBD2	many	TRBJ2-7	CAWSVPGRTYEQYF	TGTGCCTGGAGTGTACCCGGGAGGACCTACGAGCAGTACTTC
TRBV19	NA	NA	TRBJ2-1	CASSITSSYNEQFF	TGTGCCAGTAGTATAACAAGCTCCTACAATGAGCAGTTCTTC
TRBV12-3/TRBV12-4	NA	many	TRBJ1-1	CASTTGGLNTEAFF	TGTGCCAGCACCACCGGGGGTTTGAACACTGAAGCTTTCTTT
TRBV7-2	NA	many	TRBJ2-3	CASSLVVGTPSTDTQYF	TGTGCCAGCAGCTTAGTCGTGGGAACTCCTAGCACAGATACGCAGTATTTT
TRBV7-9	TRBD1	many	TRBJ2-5	CASSFLGQGEETQYF	TGTGCCAGCAGCTTCCTGGGACAGGGCGAAGAGACCCAGTACTTC
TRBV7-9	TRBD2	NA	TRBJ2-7	CASSFPGLDSYEQYF	TGTGCCAGCAGCTTCCCGGGACTAGACTCCTACGAGCAGTACTTC
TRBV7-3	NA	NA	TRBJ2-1	CASSFRGEQFF	TGTGCCAGCAGCTTCAGGGGTGAGCAGTTCTTC
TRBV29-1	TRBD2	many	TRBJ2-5	CSSRDYRETQYF	TGCAGCTCCCGGGACTACCGGGAGACCCAGTACTTC
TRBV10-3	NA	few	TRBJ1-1	CAISESGGPEAFF	TGTGCCATCAGTGAGTCTGGGGGCCCTGAAGCTTTCTTT
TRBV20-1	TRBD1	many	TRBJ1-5	CSAEARGPGQPQHF	TGCAGTGCTGAGGCCAGGGGGCCCGGTCAGCCCCAGCATTTT
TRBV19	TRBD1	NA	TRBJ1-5	CASSPKTGRTNQPQHF	TGTGCCAGTAGTCCCAAGACAGGGAGGACCAATCAGCCCCAGCATTTT
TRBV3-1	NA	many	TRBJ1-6	CASSPLRAGNSPLHF	TGTGCCAGCAGCCCTCTCCGGGCGGGCAATTCACCCCTCCACTTT
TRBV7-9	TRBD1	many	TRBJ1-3	CASSLGDRVSNTIYF	TGTGCCAGCAGCTTAGGGGACAGGGTTTCAAACACCATATATTTT